This TCR beta chain was sequenced during a study of blood T cell repertoires in COVID-19. Study as a whole: The origin of the acute and convalescent COVID-19 samples was the United States, Italy and Spain. T cells, B-cell-depleted T cells, or PBMCs provided the cDNA or gDNA that served as material.

Patients from Seattle were sampled longitudinally, starting during active infection. Authors' methods: From reference gene primer amplification, estimates of nucleated cell counts were derived. Generated by immunoSEQ multiplex PCR, the TCRdb table keeps only in-frame clones and is missing some. V, J and clone size are those of that table, while D and trimming were read from the DNA. The sample lists 250,000 to 300,000 clones, 85% to 90% seen once, with over 5% in the top ten. The ends were cut back, 7 bases at V and 4 bases at J, with 19 bases in the middle. Germline V gives CDR1 SGHAT, CDR2 FQNNGV. There are 15 residues in the CDR3.

Sequencing input: peripheral blood. This chain connects TRBV11-2 to TRBJ1-2, with a weak D call TRBD1 (6 bases). This clonotype was sampled from a woman aged 50 to 65 with COVID-19, enrolled during active disease. DNA for the CDR3: TGTGCCAGCACGGCCCTAGGGGACAAGGGCTATGGCTACACCTTC. This encodes CASTALGDKGYGYTF.